These 14 T cell receptor beta chains were sequenced from one sample in a study of shared clonotypes between healthy human individuals. TCRdb's table, derived via immunoSEQ multiplex PCR, lists solely in-frame clones and lacks some. Among 2 million to 2.5 million clones listed, around 95% were seen once. Sequencing was done on a sample of naive CD4+ T cells sorted from blood. Stated subset: CD45RA+ positively selected. The source of these receptors is a man in his late teens or twenties in good health.

This clone was recorded only once. The V gene is TRBV6-5, the J gene TRBJ2-3; D tentatively fits TRBD1 or TRBD2 (6 bases each). The CDR3 covers 14 residues. The germline CDR1 and CDR2 sequences are MNHEY and SVGAGI. Trimming left V 6 bases short and J 1 base short, with 11 bases between. The CDR3 nucleotides are TGTGCCAGCAGCCCAAGGGGGGGCACAGATACGCAGTATTTT. Translation gives CASSPRGGTDTQYF.

This chain links TRBV6-1 with TRBJ2-7; D uncertain. The germline V gene encodes CDR1 MNHNS and CDR2 SASEGT. V was trimmed by 2 bases and J by 2 bases, leaving 13 bases between them. The CDR3 spans 15 residues. The CDR3 DNA reads TGTGCCAGCAGTGAATTTGGGGTAGGTCCCTACGAGCAGTACTTC. It yields the protein CASSEFGVGPYEQYF.

The CDR3 is CASSPSYGQTGYTF. DNA of the CDR3: TGCGCCAGCAGCCCGAGTTATGGCCAGACGGGCTACACCTTC. J is TRBJ1-2 and V is TRBV5-1; D remains unclear. The germline CDR1 and CDR2 sequences are SGHRS and YFSETQ. The CDR3 extends over 14 amino acids. V lost 4 bases and J 8 bases, leaving 18 bases between the germline ends.

The chain carries TRBV11-2 and TRBJ2-3, with TRBD2 matching over 7 bases. Per the germline V gene, CDR1 is SGHAT and CDR2 is FQNNGV. V gave up 5 bases and J gave up 0 bases; unmatched junction bases: 8. The CDR3 is 16 residues long. The CDR3 reads CASSPSGGSSTDTQYF. CDR3 DNA: TGTGCCAGCAGCCCATCCGGGGGGTCTAGCACAGATACGCAGTATTTT.

The chain links TRBV29-1 to TRBJ1-3, with D possibly TRBD1 on 5 matching bases. Germline assignment: CDR1 SQVTM and CDR2 ANQGSEA. This CDR3 spans 15 amino acids. Between the trimmed V and J ends, which lost 7 bases and 0 bases, there was a span of 16 bases. The chain's CDR3 is CSARDGGSSGNTIYF. The CDR3 DNA reads as TGCAGCGCCCGGGACGGGGGAAGCTCTGGAAACACCATATATTTT.

This clone was seen only once. V is TRBV7-2 and J is TRBJ2-3; 8 positions agree with TRBD1. CDR3 size: 17 residues. Germline V gene lookup returns CDR1 SGHTA and CDR2 FQGNSA. V was pared by 2 bases and J by 1 base, with 8 bases of the junction left unmatched. The CDR3 DNA reads as TGTGCCAGCAGCTTACGGGGACAGGTCTCAGGCACAGATACGCAGTATTTT. Translated, it gives CASSLRGQVSGTDTQYF.

The genes are TRBV5-4 and TRBJ2-7; D not resolved. The CDR3 is 15 residues long. V lost 2 bases to trimming and J lost 1 base, with 13 bases between them. Germline CDR1 SGHNT, CDR2 YYREEE (reference sequence). CDR3 amino acids: CASSLDGSRSYEQYF. Written as DNA, the CDR3 is TGTGCCAGCAGCTTAGACGGCTCAAGATCCTACGAGCAGTACTTC.

This clone was observed a single time. Its ends do not fully match the called genes, so a read error is possible. V gene TRBV7-7 combines with J gene TRBJ2-3, with 8 bases aligning to TRBD2. CDR1 is SSHAT, CDR2 FNYEAQ, per germline (reference sequence). This CDR3 is built from 14 residues. This CDR3 is CASSKSGRLDTQYF. CDR3 in DNA: TGTGCTAGCAGCAAAAGCGGGAGATTGGATACGCAGTATTTT.

The V and J genes are TRBV28 and TRBJ2-3; D is uncertain. V lost 3 bases and J lost 6, with 10 bases in between. The CDR3 sequence is 13 residues long. CDR1 is MDHEN and CDR2 is SYDVKM in the germline V gene. The CDR3 bases are TGTGCCAGCAGTTTTCTAAGCTGGGATACGCAGTATTTT. Translated: CASSFLSWDTQYF.

This chain joins TRBV18 and TRBJ1-2, with TRBD1 identical over 9 bases. CDR1 and CDR2 from the germline V gene are KGHSH and LQKENI. The V segment lost 4 bases and the J segment 4 bases; nucleotides outside the gene matches: 13. The CDR3 consists of 17 residues. The CDR3 nucleotides read TGTGCCAGCTCACGCGATCGGGCCGGGACAGGGATCTATGGCTACACCTTC. It translates to CASSRDRAGTGIYGYTF.

The rearrangement links TRBV10-3 to TRBJ1-6; D call uncertain. There are 14 residues in the CDR3. Germline values: CDR1 ENHRY, CDR2 SYGVKD. Trimming took 7 bases from V and 6 from J, leaving 13 bases between them. CDR3 nucleotides: TGTGCCATCACCATGGACGGAATTAATTCACCCCTCCACTTT. As protein: CAITMDGINSPLHF.

The V call is TRBV4-1, the J call TRBJ1-2, with D unclear. This CDR3 has 14 residues. CDR1 is MGHRA and CDR2 is YSYEKL in the germline V gene. Trimming pared 0 bases from V and 4 bases from J, leaving 9 bases between. The CDR3 DNA follows: TGCGCCAGCAGCCAAGATCAGGCCGTCTATGGCTACACCTTC. Protein product: CASSQDQAVYGYTF.

The chain couples TRBV4-3 to TRBJ2-1; TRBD2 agrees at 8 bases. The V and J ends lost 5 bases and 7 bases, in that order; junction bases with no gene match: 10. The germline V gene encodes CDR1 LGHNA and CDR2 YSLEER. The CDR3 spans 15 residues. The CDR3 bases are TGCGCCAGCAGCAGCGGGAGCACCGGATGGAATGAGCAGTTCTTC. It is translated as CASSSGSTGWNEQFF.

V gene TRBV7-9 combines with J gene TRBJ2-5, with 7 bases lining up with TRBD2. This CDR3 is built from 15 residues. V was clipped by 5 bases and J by 5 bases; unmatched bases: 11. Germline CDR1 SEHNR, CDR2 FQNEAQ (reference sequence). CDR3 sequence: CASSPAGGGVETQYF. The CDR3 DNA sequence: TGTGCCAGCAGCCCCGCTGGGGGGGGAGTGGAGACCCAGTACTTC.